The rows below give T cell receptor beta chains drawn from one sample of a study of beta chain features in type 1 diabetes. This table comes from immunoSEQ multiplex PCR, and its TCRdb copy is limited to in-frame clones, with some not included. Altogether 350,000 to 450,000 clones are present, around 14% being singletons, with the ten largest covering roughly 0.038%. The sequencing sample was made of naive CD4+ T cells from blood. The receptors come from a man aged 30 to 45 in good health. Both conserved end residues are part of each CDR3. Fields, in order: J gene, V gene, D gene, clone size, CDR3 protein, CDR3 DNA. A D gene is named only where the DNA matches it firmly. Expanded clones are given a class, and other clones once, few, many or no size at all.

J gene: TRBJ1-2
V gene: TRBV10-3
D gene: .
clone size: .
CDR3 protein: CAIRLPGMNYGYTF
CDR3 DNA: TGTGCCATCAGGCTCCCGGGGATGAACTATGGCTACACCTTC

J gene: TRBJ1-2
V gene: TRBV6-4
D gene: TRBD1
clone size: .
CDR3 protein: CASSETGTGYGYTF
CDR3 DNA: TGTGCCAGCAGTGAAACCGGGACAGGGTACGGCTACACCTTC

J gene: TRBJ2-4
V gene: TRBV7-2
D gene: TRBD1
clone size: .
CDR3 protein: CASSSQGQGQNIQYF
CDR3 DNA: TGTGCCAGCAGCTCCCAAGGACAGGGGCAAAACATTCAGTACTTC

J gene: TRBJ1-4
V gene: TRBV4-2
D gene: .
clone size: .
CDR3 protein: CASSQEEGKREKLFF
CDR3 DNA: TGTGCCAGCAGCCAAGAAGAGGGAAAGCGAGAAAAACTGTTTTTT

J gene: TRBJ2-5
V gene: TRBV30
D gene: TRBD2
clone size: .
CDR3 protein: CASKTSGRAWETQYF
CDR3 DNA: TGTGCCTCGAAGACTAGCGGGAGGGCCTGGGAGACCCAGTACTTC

J gene: TRBJ2-3
V gene: TRBV30
D gene: TRBD1
clone size: few
CDR3 protein: CAWGPGQGADTQYF
CDR3 DNA: TGTGCCTGGGGACCGGGACAGGGGGCAGATACGCAGTATTTT

J gene: TRBJ2-1
V gene: TRBV6-5
D gene: TRBD1
clone size: .
CDR3 protein: CASTRQGAKNEQFF
CDR3 DNA: TGTGCCAGCACACGACAGGGGGCTAAAAATGAGCAGTTCTTC

J gene: TRBJ2-5
V gene: TRBV4-2
D gene: .
clone size: .
CDR3 protein: CASSQGTGNLGETQYF
CDR3 DNA: TGTGCCAGCAGCCAAGGTACCGGGAACCTTGGGGAGACCCAGTACTTC

J gene: TRBJ1-1
V gene: TRBV2
D gene: .
clone size: few
CDR3 protein: CASSLTLNTEAFF
CDR3 DNA: TGTGCCAGCAGCCTCACCCTAAACACTGAAGCTTTCTTT

J gene: TRBJ2-1
V gene: TRBV27
D gene: .
clone size: .
CDR3 protein: CASSLWGSSYNEQFF
CDR3 DNA: TGTGCCAGCAGTTTATGGGGGAGCTCCTACAATGAGCAGTTCTTC

J gene: TRBJ1-6
V gene: TRBV9
D gene: .
clone size: .
CDR3 protein: CASSVGPIRDSPLHF
CDR3 DNA: TGTGCCAGCAGCGTAGGACCGATTCGGGATTCACCCCTCCACTTT

J gene: TRBJ2-6
V gene: TRBV27
D gene: .
clone size: .
CDR3 protein: CASTRGSGANVLTF
CDR3 DNA: TGTGCCAGCACCCGGGGGTCTGGGGCCAACGTCCTGACTTTC

J gene: TRBJ2-3
V gene: TRBV5-4
D gene: .
clone size: .
CDR3 protein: CASSLRGPTDTQYF
CDR3 DNA: TGTGCCAGCAGCTTACGGGGCCCTACAGATACGCAGTATTTT

J gene: TRBJ2-1
V gene: TRBV5-1
D gene: .
clone size: .
CDR3 protein: CASSHDRSSYNEQFF
CDR3 DNA: TGCGCCAGCAGCCATGACAGGAGCTCCTACAATGAGCAGTTCTTC

J gene: TRBJ2-5
V gene: TRBV10-3
D gene: .
clone size: many
CDR3 protein: CAISVDSEGETQYF
CDR3 DNA: TGTGCCATCAGTGTGGACTCCGAAGGAGAGACCCAGTACTTC

J gene: TRBJ1-3
V gene: TRBV9
D gene: .
clone size: .
CDR3 protein: CASSVDTRSGNTIYF
CDR3 DNA: TGTGCCAGCAGCGTGGACACCCGCTCTGGAAACACCATATATTTT

J gene: TRBJ1-1
V gene: TRBV4-3
D gene: .
clone size: few
CDR3 protein: CASSQVGKGFPEAFF
CDR3 DNA: TGCGCCAGCAGCCAAGTAGGTAAAGGATTCCCTGAAGCTTTCTTT

J gene: TRBJ2-1
V gene: TRBV18
D gene: TRBD2
clone size: few
CDR3 protein: CASSSASGRAAINEQFF
CDR3 DNA: TGTGCCAGCTCATCAGCTAGCGGGAGGGCCGCTATCAATGAGCAGTTCTTC

J gene: TRBJ2-5
V gene: TRBV29-1
D gene: .
clone size: few
CDR3 protein: CSVGNSETQYF
CDR3 DNA: TGCAGCGTCGGAAACTCTGAGACCCAGTACTTC

J gene: TRBJ2-1
V gene: TRBV2
D gene: TRBD1
clone size: .
CDR3 protein: CASSGTGWQFF
CDR3 DNA: TGTGCCAGCAGTGGGACAGGGTGGCAGTTCTTC

J gene: TRBJ2-1
V gene: TRBV11-3
D gene: .
clone size: .
CDR3 protein: CASSSGLYNEQFF
CDR3 DNA: TGTGCCAGCAGCTCGGGACTTTACAATGAGCAGTTCTTC

J gene: TRBJ2-1
V gene: TRBV10-3
D gene: .
clone size: many
CDR3 protein: CAISALSNEQFF
CDR3 DNA: TGTGCCATCAGTGCCCTCTCCAATGAGCAGTTCTTC

J gene: TRBJ2-5
V gene: TRBV7-2
D gene: TRBD1
clone size: few
CDR3 protein: CASSLVQGQETQYF
CDR3 DNA: TGTGCCAGCAGCTTAGTACAGGGGCAAGAGACCCAGTACTTC

J gene: TRBJ1-6
V gene: TRBV4-3
D gene: .
clone size: .
CDR3 protein: CASSPGGDSPLHF
CDR3 DNA: TGCGCCAGCAGCCCCGGGGGGGATTCACCCCTCCACTTT

J gene: TRBJ1-2
V gene: TRBV30
D gene: .
clone size: few
CDR3 protein: CAWGEVNYGYTF
CDR3 DNA: TGTGCCTGGGGCGAGGTTAACTATGGCTACACCTTC

J gene: TRBJ2-3
V gene: TRBV6-6
D gene: TRBD2
clone size: few
CDR3 protein: CATEGGVDTQYF
CDR3 DNA: TGTGCCACGGAGGGAGGGGTAGATACGCAGTATTTT

J gene: TRBJ2-5
V gene: TRBV11-2
D gene: TRBD1
clone size: few
CDR3 protein: CASRRVTGVKETQYF
CDR3 DNA: TGTGCCAGCAGACGGGTGACAGGGGTCAAAGAGACCCAGTACTTC

J gene: TRBJ1-1
V gene: TRBV7-9
D gene: .
clone size: .
CDR3 protein: CASSLVGTTEAFF
CDR3 DNA: TGTGCCAGCAGCTTAGTGGGCACCACTGAAGCTTTCTTT

J gene: TRBJ2-3
V gene: TRBV7-2
D gene: .
clone size: once
CDR3 protein: CASSSRVARWGTDTQYF
CDR3 DNA: TGTGCCAGCAGCTCCAGGGTAGCACGGTGGGGGACAGATACGCAGTATTTT

J gene: TRBJ2-5
V gene: TRBV2
D gene: TRBD1
clone size: .
CDR3 protein: CASSVQGAQETQYF
CDR3 DNA: TGTGCCAGCTCAGTACAGGGGGCCCAAGAGACCCAGTACTTC

J gene: TRBJ1-1
V gene: TRBV7-9
D gene: .
clone size: .
CDR3 protein: CASSRAGNTEAFF
CDR3 DNA: TGTGCCAGCAGCAGGGCTGGGAACACTGAAGCTTTCTTT

J gene: TRBJ2-3
V gene: TRBV7-7
D gene: .
clone size: .
CDR3 protein: CASSLVGGGDTQYF
CDR3 DNA: TGTGCCAGCAGCTTAGTAGGGGGTGGAGATACGCAGTATTTT

J gene: TRBJ2-3
V gene: TRBV10-3
D gene: TRBD2
clone size: .
CDR3 protein: CAISESKASGGSTDTQYF
CDR3 DNA: TGTGCCATCAGTGAGTCGAAGGCTAGCGGGGGTAGCACAGATACGCAGTATTTT

J gene: TRBJ2-3
V gene: TRBV29-1
D gene: .
clone size: .
CDR3 protein: CSVVSGSLVGDTQYF
CDR3 DNA: TGCAGCGTGGTCTCCGGGAGCCTGGTGGGGGATACGCAGTATTTT

J gene: TRBJ2-6
V gene: TRBV30
D gene: .
clone size: many
CDR3 protein: CAWRYSGANVLTF
CDR3 DNA: TGTGCCTGGAGGTACTCTGGGGCCAACGTCCTGACTTTC

J gene: TRBJ1-1
V gene: TRBV30
D gene: .
clone size: .
CDR3 protein: CAWSGDAEAFF
CDR3 DNA: TGTGCCTGGAGCGGGGACGCTGAAGCTTTCTTT

J gene: TRBJ1-5
V gene: TRBV5-1
D gene: TRBD1
clone size: .
CDR3 protein: CASSPGQGVNQPQHF
CDR3 DNA: TGCGCCAGCAGCCCCGGACAGGGCGTAAATCAGCCCCAGCATTTT

J gene: TRBJ1-1
V gene: TRBV7-9
D gene: .
clone size: .
CDR3 protein: CASTTGTKNTEAFF
CDR3 DNA: TGTGCCAGCACTACAGGGACAAAGAACACTGAAGCTTTCTTT

J gene: TRBJ2-2
V gene: TRBV9
D gene: TRBD2
clone size: .
CDR3 protein: CASSVTLAGNTGELFF
CDR3 DNA: TGTGCCAGCAGCGTAACACTAGCGGGGAACACCGGGGAGCTGTTTTTT

J gene: TRBJ1-5
V gene: TRBV30
D gene: .
clone size: few
CDR3 protein: CAWSVGSEDQPQHF
CDR3 DNA: TGTGCCTGGAGTGTCGGGTCAGAGGATCAGCCCCAGCATTTT

J gene: TRBJ2-7
V gene: TRBV6-1
D gene: .
clone size: few
CDR3 protein: CASSEGARGEQYF
CDR3 DNA: TGTGCCAGCAGTGAAGGTGCGAGGGGCGAGCAGTACTTC

J gene: TRBJ1-4
V gene: TRBV30
D gene: TRBD1
clone size: .
CDR3 protein: CAWSGQGATNEKLFF
CDR3 DNA: TGTGCCTGGAGTGGCCAGGGGGCGACTAATGAAAAACTGTTTTTT

J gene: TRBJ2-1
V gene: TRBV6-5
D gene: TRBD1
clone size: .
CDR3 protein: CASSTLRGHNNEQFF
CDR3 DNA: TGTGCCAGCAGTACTTTGAGGGGGCATAACAATGAGCAGTTCTTC

J gene: TRBJ2-5
V gene: TRBV28
D gene: .
clone size: few
CDR3 protein: CASSLGALEGETQYF
CDR3 DNA: TGTGCCAGCAGTTTAGGTGCCCTTGAGGGAGAGACCCAGTACTTC

J gene: TRBJ2-5
V gene: TRBV11-3
D gene: .
clone size: .
CDR3 protein: CASSSGLIEETQYF
CDR3 DNA: TGTGCCAGCAGCTCGGGACTGATAGAAGAGACCCAGTACTTC

J gene: TRBJ2-1
V gene: TRBV29-1
D gene: .
clone size: few
CDR3 protein: CSVLTDSSYNEQFF
CDR3 DNA: TGCAGCGTCCTGACAGACAGCTCCTACAATGAGCAGTTCTTC

J gene: TRBJ2-7
V gene: TRBV27
D gene: TRBD1
clone size: few
CDR3 protein: CASRGGQGPFYEQYF
CDR3 DNA: TGTGCCAGCAGGGGAGGACAGGGGCCATTCTACGAGCAGTACTTC

J gene: TRBJ2-1
V gene: TRBV7-9
D gene: .
clone size: few
CDR3 protein: CASSFHNEQFF
CDR3 DNA: TGTGCCAGCAGCTTTCACAATGAGCAGTTCTTC

J gene: TRBJ2-4
V gene: TRBV19
D gene: .
clone size: .
CDR3 protein: CASSISGNIQYF
CDR3 DNA: TGTGCCAGTAGTATCTCGGGAAACATTCAGTACTTC

J gene: TRBJ1-4
V gene: TRBV5-4
D gene: .
clone size: few
CDR3 protein: CASSLGGGRTEKLFF
CDR3 DNA: TGTGCCAGCAGCTTGGGGGGCGGGAGGACAGAAAAACTGTTTTTT

J gene: TRBJ2-3
V gene: TRBV5-1
D gene: .
clone size: few
CDR3 protein: CASSSRDLKGTDTQYF
CDR3 DNA: TGCGCCAGCAGCTCCCGGGACCTCAAGGGGACAGATACGCAGTATTTT

J gene: TRBJ1-4
V gene: TRBV2
D gene: TRBD1
clone size: few
CDR3 protein: CASSEGDRVRTRRSEKLFF
CDR3 DNA: TGTGCCAGCAGTGAAGGGGACAGGGTTCGTACAAGGCGGAGTGAAAAACTGTTTTTT

J gene: TRBJ2-5
V gene: TRBV5-1
D gene: .
clone size: few
CDR3 protein: CASSLGTGFQETQYF
CDR3 DNA: TGCGCCAGCAGCTTGGGAACAGGGTTTCAAGAGACCCAGTACTTC